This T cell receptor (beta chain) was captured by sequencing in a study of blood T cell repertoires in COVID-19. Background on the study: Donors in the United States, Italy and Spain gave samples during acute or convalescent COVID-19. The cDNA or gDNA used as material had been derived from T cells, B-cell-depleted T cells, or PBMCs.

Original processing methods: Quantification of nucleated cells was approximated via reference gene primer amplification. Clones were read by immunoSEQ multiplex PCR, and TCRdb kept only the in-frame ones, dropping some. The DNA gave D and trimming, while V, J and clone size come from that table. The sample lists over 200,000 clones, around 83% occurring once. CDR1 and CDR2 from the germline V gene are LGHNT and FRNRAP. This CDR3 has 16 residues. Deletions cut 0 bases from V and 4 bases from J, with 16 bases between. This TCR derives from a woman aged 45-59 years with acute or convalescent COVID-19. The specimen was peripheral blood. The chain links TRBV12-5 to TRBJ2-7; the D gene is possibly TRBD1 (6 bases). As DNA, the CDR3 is TGTGCTAGTGGTTTGGTACAGGGCAGGTCCTTTTACGAGCAGTACTTC. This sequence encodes CASGLVQGRSFYEQYF.